These 14 T cell receptor beta chains were sequenced from one sample in a study of T cells in Graves' hyperthyroidism and ophthalmopathy. What was amplified from RNA transcripts were TCR beta CDR3 regions. Using the HTBI primer set, a first-round RT-PCR was run on the TCR CDR3. MiXCR, run by TCRdb on the multiplex PCR reads, gives a single entry per CDR3 protein. Of hundreds of thousands of distinct CDR3 sequences in the sample, more than 15% were seen once. The sequenced sample was blood. The source is a young woman with Graves' hyperthyroidism.

This clonotype has ten or more counts. The J gene is TRBJ2-7, the V gene TRBV27, with 9 bases that match TRBD1. J lost 7 bases, V lost 5 bases, and 12 bases had no gene match. Germline CDR1 reads MNHEY; CDR2 reads SMNVEV (reference sequence). The CDR3 sequence is 15 residues long. The CDR3 here is CASSGLRTGAREQYF. In DNA form, the CDR3 reads TGTGCCAGCAGTGGGCTACGGACAGGGGCGAGGGAGCAGTACTTC.

A few counts support this clonotype. The chain uses TRBV24-1 and TRBJ2-1; D may be TRBD2 (6 bases). Trimming removed 4 bases from V and 12 bases from J, with 15 bases in between. CDR1 KGHDR and CDR2 SFDVKD come from the germline V gene. CDR3 length: 13 residues. CDR3 amino acids: CATSDTGDLGQFF. CDR3 nucleotide sequence: TGTGCCACCAGTGACACGGGAGACCTAGGGCAGTTCTTC.

The J gene is TRBJ2-3, the V gene TRBV27; the match to TRBD2 covers 9 bases. The CDR3 loop spans 16 amino acids. Unmatched junction bases numbered 5, after V lost 4 bases and J lost 0 bases. The V gene's germline CDR1 is MNHEY and CDR2 SMNVEV (reference sequence). The CDR3 loop reads CASSSLAGDSTDTQYF. The CDR3 DNA reads as TGTGCCAGCAGTTCCTTAGCGGGAGACAGCACAGATACGCAGTATTTT.

This clonotype has at least ten counts. J is TRBJ2-7 and V is TRBV28; D is possibly TRBD1 (6 bases). The length of the CDR3 is 14 residues. CDR1 is MDHEN, CDR2 SYDVKM, per germline. Trimming cost V 3 bases and J 4 bases, with 13 bases left between them. The CDR3 DNA reads TGTGCCAGCAGTTTCTCAGGGGTTCAATACGAGCAGTACTTC. Residues: CASSFSGVQYEQYF.

This clonotype was counted between two and nine times. A read error is possible here, since a much larger clone lies one base away. The gene calls are TRBV28 and TRBJ1-2; perhaps TRBD1 as D (5 bases). CDR1 is MDHEN, CDR2 SYDVKM, per germline. This CDR3 is 13 amino acids long. The CDR3 DNA is TGTGCCAGCCGCGAGGTTGGGGGTTATGGCTGCACCTTC. Its translation is CASREVGGYGCTF.

This clonotype has a count of ten or more. V gene TRBV28 combines with J gene TRBJ2-3, with D perhaps matching TRBD1 or TRBD2 (5 bases each). Germline assignment: CDR1 MDHEN and CDR2 SYDVKM. This CDR3 contains 14 residues. The ends were cut back, 5 bases at V and 4 bases at J, with 13 bases in the middle. DNA for the CDR3: TGTGCCAGCAGTAACGAGGGACGGGCAGATACGCAGTATTTT. The encoded protein is CASSNEGRADTQYF. Using reference TRBV28 and TRBJ2-3 for the parts outside the CDR3, the full variable domain is DVKVTQSSRYLVKRTGEKVFLECVQDMDHENMFWYRQDPGLGLRLIYFSYDVKMKEKGDIPEGYSVSREKKERFSLILESASTNQTSMYLCASSNEGRADTQYFGPGTRLTVL.

The sample holds a few counts of this clonotype. The J gene is TRBJ2-3, the V gene TRBV19; unclear D gene. Trimming took 6 bases from V and 2 from J, leaving 18 bases between them. Germline-derived CDR1 and CDR2 are LNHDA and SQIVND (reference sequence). The CDR3 is made up of 16 amino acids. The CDR3 nucleotides read TGTGCCAGTAGACGCCGAGGCCAGGCGAACACAGATACGCAGTATTTT. Translated: CASRRRGQANTDTQYF. The whole variable domain, remainder taken from reference TRBV19 and TRBJ2-3, is DGGITQSPKYLFRKEGQNVTLSCEQNLNHDAMYWYRQDPGQGLRLIYYSQIVNDFQKGDIAEGYSVSREKKESFPLTVTSAQKNPTAFYLCASRRRGQANTDTQYFGPGTRLTVL.

This clonotype showed up just once. The chain employs TRBV19 and TRBJ2-2; D gene ambiguous. V was pared by 0 bases and J by 7 bases, with 6 bases between. The CDR3 has 13 residues. CDR1 is LNHDA, CDR2 SQIVND, per germline (reference sequence). CDR3 loop: CASSIEGYGELFF. The CDR3 DNA follows: TGTGCCAGTAGTATAGAAGGGTACGGGGAGCTGTTTTTT. Full variable domain (remainder filled in from reference TRBV19 and TRBJ2-2): DGGITQSPKYLFRKEGQNVTLSCEQNLNHDAMYWYRQDPGQGLRLIYYSQIVNDFQKGDIAEGYSVSREKKESFPLTVTSAQKNPTAFYLCASSIEGYGELFFGEGSRLTVL.

This clonotype was observed many times. The chain links TRBV4-3 to TRBJ1-2, with TRBD1 identical over 7 bases. V shed 2 bases and J 10 bases; nucleotides not matched to a gene: 7. Germline V gives CDR1 LGHNA, CDR2 YSLEER. There are 13 residues in the CDR3. The CDR3 protein is CASSQFGQGDYTF. The CDR3 nucleotides read TGCGCCAGCAGCCAATTTGGCCAGGGGGACTACACCTTC.

This clonotype was detected a few times. The chain carries TRBV7-9 and TRBJ1-1; D remains unclear. Per the germline V gene, CDR1 is SEHNR and CDR2 is FQNEAQ (reference sequence). Trimming pared 3 bases from V and 1 base from J, leaving 9 bases between. This CDR3 contains 14 residues. The CDR3 here is CASSFNSRNTEAFF. CDR3 sequence (DNA): TGTGCCAGCAGCTTTAACAGCCGGAACACTGAAGCTTTCTTT.

This clonotype has more than one count but fewer than ten. CDR3 nucleotides: TGCAGCGTTGGGTCCCGTGGCGAGCAGTACTTC. It is translated as CSVGSRGEQYF. The J gene is TRBJ2-7, the V gene TRBV29-1; D is ambiguous. Looked up from germline, CDR1 is SQVTM and CDR2 is ANQGSEA. V was trimmed by 4 bases and J by 6 bases, leaving 10 bases between them. The CDR3 covers 11 residues.

This clonotype has at least ten counts. This rearrangement joins TRBV28 to TRBJ2-3; TRBD2 matches at 10 bases. This CDR3 region has 15 residues. After removal of 6 bases from V and 3 bases from J, the junction contained 6 bases not matched to a gene. CDR1 is MDHEN, CDR2 SYDVKM, per germline. In DNA form, the CDR3 reads TGTGCCAGCAGCCCCCCACTAGCGGGAACAGATACGCAGTATTTT. Protein product: CASSPPLAGTDTQYF.

This clonotype was counted between two and nine times. The chain is built from TRBV6-1 and TRBJ2-1, with D perhaps TRBD1 (6 bases). Germline V lookup: CDR1 MNHNS, CDR2 SASEGT. V was pared by 5 bases and J by 1 base, with 12 bases between. CDR3 length equals 15 residues. The CDR3 DNA is TGTGCCAGCAGTTTCAGGGGCCTTTCCTACAATGAGCAGTTCTTC. Translated: CASSFRGLSYNEQFF.

In this sample, this clonotype turned up a few times. J is TRBJ2-1 and V is TRBV6-1, with 10 nucleotides matching TRBD2. V shed 6 bases and J 5 bases; nucleotides not matched to a gene: 7. The CDR3 consists of 15 residues. Germline CDR1 reads MNHNS; CDR2 reads SASEGT. The CDR3 loop is CASSLAGGPNNEQFF. CDR3 DNA: TGTGCCAGCAGCTTAGCGGGAGGCCCAAACAATGAGCAGTTCTTC.